This TCR beta chain came from a study of human T cells and chemical hapten exposure. Study context: 2% DPC was applied to roughly 2 cm by roughly 2 cm of upper inner arm skin for sensitization. Mostly female patients had alopecia areata, totalis or universalis. The study, taken as a whole, reports: No change in TCRs above 1 in 1000 frequency was produced by DPC sensitization.

The time point denotes: pre-sensitization, week 0. Regarding treatment: therapeutic diphenylcyclopropenone sensitization with weekly scalp DPC. Of note for this clonotype: Antigen: not known.

The V end was cut by 3 bases, the J end by 7 bases, with 11 bases between. The CDR3 extends over 14 amino acids. The germline gives CDR1 KGHDR, CDR2 SFDVKD. Unique molecular identifiers were attached to individual cDNA molecules within the library. TCRdb re-analysed the RACE reads in MiXCR, keeping a single row per CDR3 protein. Among about 93,000 distinct CDR3 sequences listed, about 8.5% were seen once. This sequence was found in a man aged 35 to 55 with alopecia areata. Some clones in this sample may be carry-over from other donors' samples. Material: whole blood, obtained in connection with sensitization to the hapten diphenylcyclopropenone (DPC). This chain links TRBV24-1 with TRBJ2-2, with a weak D call TRBD1 (6 bases). The CDR3 region has the DNA TGTGCCACCAGTGATACAGGGACCGTCGGGGAGCTGTTTTTT. Protein: CATSDTGTVGELFF.